The clone carrying this T cell receptor (beta chain) was detected only a few times. The antigen remains unidentified. The sequenced template was cDNA made from the entire isolated RNA. The data were produced by immunoSEQ multiplex PCR, yet TCRdb's version contains in-frame clones alone and is incomplete. In the table there are 250,000 to 350,000 clones, 14% to 15% of which are singletons. The data stem from a study of beta chain features in type 1 diabetes. One heparinised draw of blood, averaging about 110 mL, came from each donor. Sorting based on CD45RO/CCR7/CD25/CD127/CD95/CD27 separated CD4+ naive, central memory, regulatory and stem cell-like memory cells. Study-level findings and limits: For patients and controls alike, PCR might favor shorter templates to the same degree. Patients with Type 1 diabetes showed moderately but significantly shorter TCRB CDR3s in all four CD4+ subsets.

The CDR3 has 14 amino acids. Germline CDR1 reads SGHAT; CDR2 reads FQNNGV. V was trimmed by 8 bases and J by 3 bases, leaving 16 bases between them. This TCR was recovered from a man aged 18 to 30 with type 1 diabetes. The sequencing sample was made of naive CD4+ T cells from blood. This chain uses TRBV11-2 with TRBJ2-5, with a possible D match to TRBD2 (5 bases). CDR3 sequence (DNA): TGTGCCAGCCGACTTAGCGCCGGAGAAGAGACCCAGTACTTC. Its translation: CASRLSAGEETQYF.